This TCR beta chain was captured by sequencing in a study of cytomegalovirus exposure and HLA in healthy donors. Study results and limitations: The authors excluded some V segments, including TRBV6-2 and TRBV6-3, as indistinguishable. Reportedly, cytomegalovirus status was diagnosed with high sensitivity and specificity. Researchers reported in a later analysis that a missense DCLRE1C variant was tied to TCR beta V- and J-gene trimming.

PCR employed 60 Vbeta and 13 Jbeta primers. TCRdb's copy holds only in-frame clones and misses some; the assay was immunoSEQ multiplex PCR. Seen here are almost 90,000 clones, about 85% observed once, and the top ten hold about 7.2%. Points on this clone: Its specificity is not known.

This CDR3 contains 14 residues. Germline V lookup: CDR1 SSHAT, CDR2 FNYEAQ (reference sequence). The chain couples TRBV7-7 to TRBJ2-1; 8 bases map to TRBD2. The receptor's source is a man between 35 and 55 years old in good health and CMV-seropositive. The sequenced sample consisted of PBMCs. The DNA of the CDR3 is TGTGCTAGCTCGGCGGGGGGTTCCTACAATGAGCAGTTCTTC. This gives the protein CASSAGGSYNEQFF.